This TCR beta chain was sequenced in a study of T-cell reconstitution after alpha-beta-depleted transplantation in children. On this clonotype itself: Its cognate antigen is unknown.

Researchers prepared the TCRbeta library using unique molecular identifiers, the study reports. A single record per CDR3 protein comes from TCRdb applying MiXCR to the PCR reads. The repertoire includes 450,000 to 550,000 distinct CDR3 sequences, about 10% of them detected once, and less than 15% sits in the top ten. Deletions cut 4 bases from V and 9 bases from J, with 22 bases between. Germline CDR1 reads KGHSH; CDR2 reads LQKENI. The CDR3 has 15 residues. Study results and limitations: Among T cells one year after transplant, newly produced cells accounted for most counts and diversity. It was surviving recipient T cells and thymic progenitors that gave some patients high TCRbeta diversity at day 60.

V usage is TRBV18 and J usage is TRBJ2-7; TRBD2 might be the D (5 bases). The sequences come from PBMCs, mostly from graft donor cells, collected 180 days after TCRalphabeta/CD19-depleted stem cell transplant. The sequence was collected from a female patient between 2 and 10 years old who had a stem cell transplant for aplastic anemia, so the T cells may come from the graft donor. CDR3 residues: CASSLSGLAEQGQYF. CDR3 DNA sequence: TGTGCCAGCTCACTATCCGGCCTAGCAGAGCAAGGGCAGTACTTC.